This passage covers 5 T cell receptor beta chains from one sample sequenced in a study of T cells in localized non-small cell lung cancer. Generated by immunoSEQ multiplex PCR, the TCRdb table keeps only in-frame clones and is missing some. The profile shows 75,000 to 95,000 clones, 80% to 90% of them singletons. The sequencing here drew on peripheral blood, taken before any cancer treatment. The receptors originated from a man aged 40-75 years with stage I squamous cell lung carcinoma.

The CDR3, as DNA: TGTGCCAGCAGTGAACTTCTCTACGAGCAGTACTTC. Translating it yields CASSELLYEQYF. The chain carries TRBV2 and TRBJ2-7; D unresolved. This CDR3 comprises 12 residues. Trimming removed 2 bases from V and 3 bases from J, with 5 bases in between. Per the germline V gene, CDR1 is SNHLY and CDR2 is FYNNEI.

J is TRBJ1-5 and V is TRBV15; D is unresolved. Germline V gene lookup returns CDR1 LNHNV and CDR2 YYDKDF (reference sequence). Trimming took 0 bases from V and 8 from J, leaving 14 bases between them. The CDR3 has 15 amino acids. CDR3 DNA sequence: TGTGCCACCAGCAGAGATGGAGTAGGGAAGGAGCCCCAGCATTTT. This encodes CATSRDGVGKEPQHF.

A word on this clone: Other DNA sequences from this sample encode an identical CDR3 as well. The chain joins TRBV5-1 to TRBJ1-6, with 8 bases lining up with TRBD1. The V gene's germline CDR1 is SGHRS and CDR2 YFSETQ. Trimming removed 4 bases from V and 9 bases from J; junction bases left unmatched: 6. The CDR3 is 14 amino acids. CDR3 in DNA: TGCGCCAGCAGCCCAGGACAGGGTGGTTCACCCCTCCACTTT. This codes for CASSPGQGGSPLHF. Based on the CDR3 plus reference TRBV5-1 and TRBJ1-6, the full variable domain is KAGVTQTPRYLIKTRGQQVTLSCSPISGHRSVSWYQQTPGQGLQFLFEYFSETQRNKGNFPGRFSGRQFSNSRSEMNVSTLELGDSALYLCASSPGQGGSPLHFGNGTRLTVT.

The chain employs TRBV15 and TRBJ1-3, with D perhaps matching TRBD1 (5 bases). The V and J ends lost 0 bases and 2 bases respectively, with 11 bases between them. The CDR3 is made up of 16 amino acids. CDR1 LNHNV and CDR2 YYDKDF come from the germline V gene (reference sequence). The CDR3 bases are TGTGCCACCAGCAGAGAGGTGGGGCTAACTGGAAACACCATATATTTT. This codes for CATSREVGLTGNTIYF.

The chain recombines TRBV7-2 with TRBJ2-7, with TRBD1 matching over 10 bases. The junction had 2 bases not matched to a gene; V was cut back by 9 bases and J by 0 bases. This CDR3 is 13 amino acids long. Germline CDR1 is SGHTA and CDR2 is FQGNSA. The CDR3 DNA reads TGTGCCAGTGGGGACAGGGGCTCCTACGAGCAGTACTTC. Translating it yields CASGDRGSYEQYF.